Presented here are 5 T cell receptor beta chains from one specimen sequenced in a study of CD8 T cells in Susac syndrome. An amount of RNA that ranged from roughly 0.5 to 1 ug was reverse transcribed with random hexamers. TCRdb analysed the immunoSEQ multiplex PCR reads with MiXCR anew, one entry per CDR3 protein. The sample yields about 140,000 distinct CDR3 sequences, roughly 94% seen once. The sample taken for sequencing was CD4+ T cells from PBMCs. These receptors were taken from a human donor with Susac syndrome.

The rearrangement links TRBV25-1 to TRBJ2-7, with D tentatively TRBD2 (6 bases). The CDR3 sequence is 14 residues long. Trimming stripped 2 bases from V and 8 bases from J, with 16 bases between. Germline V gives CDR1 MGHDK, CDR2 SYGVNS. This chain's CDR3 is CASSEKGRNGQQYF. Written as DNA, the CDR3 is TGTGCCAGCAGTGAAAAAGGGAGGAACGGGCAGCAGTACTTC.

The J gene is TRBJ2-2, the V gene TRBV28; 7 nucleotides match TRBD1. V dropped 5 bases and J dropped 7; count of bases not matched to a gene: 4. Germline CDR1 is MDHEN and CDR2 is SYDVKM. This CDR3 spans 13 amino acids. The CDR3 here is CASSEGAVGELFF. DNA of the CDR3: TGTGCCAGCAGTGAGGGGGCGGTCGGGGAGCTGTTTTTT.

The gene calls are TRBV15 and TRBJ2-5; D gene unclear. This CDR3 spans 14 amino acids. V was clipped by 4 bases and J by 2 bases, with 11 bases between them. Germline V gene sequence: CDR1 LNHNV, CDR2 YYDKDF (reference sequence). The CDR3: CATSKPGRQETQYF. CDR3 nucleotide sequence: TGTGCCACCAGCAAACCGGGTCGTCAAGAGACCCAGTACTTC.

The chain combines TRBV4-2 with TRBJ2-4; D possibly corresponds to TRBD2 (5 bases). Between the trimmed V and J ends, which lost 0 bases and 9 bases, there was a span of 12 bases. The CDR3 has 14 amino acids. Germline V lookup: CDR1 LGHNA, CDR2 YNFKEQ. CDR3 amino acids: CASSQEIARGIQYF. Written as DNA, the CDR3 is TGTGCCAGCAGCCAAGAAATAGCGCGTGGCATTCAGTACTTC.

This clonotype was seen just once. The rearrangement uses TRBV29-1 and TRBJ2-2; D is ambiguous. Trimming took off 3 bases at V and 0 bases at J, with 5 bases between the two ends. Germline V gene sequence: CDR1 SQVTM, CDR2 ANQGSEA. The CDR3 has 13 residues. The DNA for the CDR3 is TGCAGCGTTGATCGGACGAACACCGGGGAGCTGTTTTTT. It codes for CSVDRTNTGELFF.